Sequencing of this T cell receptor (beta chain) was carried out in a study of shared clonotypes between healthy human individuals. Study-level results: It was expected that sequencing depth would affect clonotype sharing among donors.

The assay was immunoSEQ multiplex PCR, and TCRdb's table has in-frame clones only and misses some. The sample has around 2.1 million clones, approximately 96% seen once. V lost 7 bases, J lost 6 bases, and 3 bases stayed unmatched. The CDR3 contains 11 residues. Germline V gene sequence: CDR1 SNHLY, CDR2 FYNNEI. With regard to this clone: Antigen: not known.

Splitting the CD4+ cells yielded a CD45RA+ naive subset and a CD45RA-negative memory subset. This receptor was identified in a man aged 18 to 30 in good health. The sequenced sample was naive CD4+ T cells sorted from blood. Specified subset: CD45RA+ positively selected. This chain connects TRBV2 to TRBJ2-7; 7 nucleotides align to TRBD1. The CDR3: CASTSGGEQYF. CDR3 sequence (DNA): TGTGCCAGCACGTCAGGGGGCGAGCAGTACTTC.